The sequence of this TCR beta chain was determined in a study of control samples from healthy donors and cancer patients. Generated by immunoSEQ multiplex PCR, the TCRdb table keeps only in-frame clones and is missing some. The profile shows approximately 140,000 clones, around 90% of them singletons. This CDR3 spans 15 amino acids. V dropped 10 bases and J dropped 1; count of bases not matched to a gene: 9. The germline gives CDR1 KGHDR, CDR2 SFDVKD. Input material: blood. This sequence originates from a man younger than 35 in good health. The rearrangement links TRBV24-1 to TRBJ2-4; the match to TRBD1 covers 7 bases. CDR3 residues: CATSPGGSAKNIQYF. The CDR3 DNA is TGTGCCACTTCCCCAGGGGGTTCCGCCAAAAACATTCAGTACTTC.